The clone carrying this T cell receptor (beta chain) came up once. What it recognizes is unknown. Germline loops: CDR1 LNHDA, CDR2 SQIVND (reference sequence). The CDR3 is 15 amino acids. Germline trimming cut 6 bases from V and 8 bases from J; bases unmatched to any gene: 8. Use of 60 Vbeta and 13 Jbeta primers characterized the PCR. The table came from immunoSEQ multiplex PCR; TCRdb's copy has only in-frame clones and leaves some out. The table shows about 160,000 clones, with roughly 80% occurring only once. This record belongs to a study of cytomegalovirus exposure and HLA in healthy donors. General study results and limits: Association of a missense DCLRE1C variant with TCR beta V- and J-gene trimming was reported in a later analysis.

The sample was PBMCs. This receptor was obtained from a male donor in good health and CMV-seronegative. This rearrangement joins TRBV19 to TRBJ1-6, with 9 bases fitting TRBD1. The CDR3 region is CASRLDRGSDSPLHF. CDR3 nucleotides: TGTGCCAGTAGGTTAGACAGGGGGAGCGATTCACCCCTCCACTTT.